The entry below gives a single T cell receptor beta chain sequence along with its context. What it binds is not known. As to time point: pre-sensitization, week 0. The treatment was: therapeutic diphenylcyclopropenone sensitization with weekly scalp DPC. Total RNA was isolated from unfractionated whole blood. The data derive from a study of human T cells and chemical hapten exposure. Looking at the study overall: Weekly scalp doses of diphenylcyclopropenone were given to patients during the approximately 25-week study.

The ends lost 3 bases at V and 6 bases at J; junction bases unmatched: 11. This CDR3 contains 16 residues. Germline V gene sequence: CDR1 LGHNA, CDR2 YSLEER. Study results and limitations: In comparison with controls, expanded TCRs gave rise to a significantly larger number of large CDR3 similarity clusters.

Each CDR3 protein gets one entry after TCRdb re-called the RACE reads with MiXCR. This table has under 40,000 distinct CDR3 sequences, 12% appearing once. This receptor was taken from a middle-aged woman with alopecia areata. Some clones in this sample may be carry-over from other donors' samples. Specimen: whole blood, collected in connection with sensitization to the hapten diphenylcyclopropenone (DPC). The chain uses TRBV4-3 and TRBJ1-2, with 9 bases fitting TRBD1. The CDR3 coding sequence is TGCGCCAGCAGCCACCATTTCACAGGGGGCGCGAATGGCTACACCTTC. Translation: CASSHHFTGGANGYTF.